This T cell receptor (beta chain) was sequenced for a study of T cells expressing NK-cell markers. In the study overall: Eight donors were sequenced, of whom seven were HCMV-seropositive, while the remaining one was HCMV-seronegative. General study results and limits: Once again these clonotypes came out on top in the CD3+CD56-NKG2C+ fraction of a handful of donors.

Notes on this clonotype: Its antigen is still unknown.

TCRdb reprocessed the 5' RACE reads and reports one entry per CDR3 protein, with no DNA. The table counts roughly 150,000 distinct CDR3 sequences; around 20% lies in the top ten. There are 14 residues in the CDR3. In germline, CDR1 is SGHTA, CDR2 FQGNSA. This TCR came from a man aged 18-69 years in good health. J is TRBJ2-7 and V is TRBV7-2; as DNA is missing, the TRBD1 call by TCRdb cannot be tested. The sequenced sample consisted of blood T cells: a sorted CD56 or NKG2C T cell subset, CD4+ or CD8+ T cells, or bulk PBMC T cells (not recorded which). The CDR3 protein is CASRPGTAFYEQYF.